These 11 T cell receptor beta chains were sequenced from one sample in a study of tumor-infiltrating lymphocytes in localized non-small cell lung cancer. TCRdb keeps only in-frame clones here, not all; method: immunoSEQ multiplex PCR. Of approximately 4,800 clones in the sample, roughly 95% are singletons; the top ten hold 3% to 4%. Input material: uninvolved lung tissue not adjacent to the tumor. The receptors here all came from a human donor with non-small cell lung cancer.

The chain combines TRBV10-3 with TRBJ1-4, with D unresolved. From germline, CDR1 is ENHRY and CDR2 SYGVKD. The CDR3 sequence is 13 residues long. V lost 3 bases and J 8 bases, leaving 10 bases between the germline ends. The CDR3 region is CAISDGSGEKLFF. In DNA form, the CDR3 reads TGTGCCATCAGTGACGGGAGTGGGGAAAAACTGTTTTTT.

The chain employs TRBV30 and TRBJ1-1, with D unclear. The CDR3 has 12 amino acids. CDR1 and CDR2 (germline): GTSNPN, SVGIG (reference sequence). Trimming took off 5 bases at V and 1 base at J, with 8 bases between the two ends. The CDR3 nucleotides are TGTGCCTGGCTTAACAAGAACACTGAAGCTTTCTTT. Protein product: CAWLNKNTEAFF.

The chain recombines TRBV2 with TRBJ1-2; 7 nucleotides line up with TRBD1. Per germline, CDR1 SNHLY and CDR2 FYNNEI. The CDR3 extends over 12 amino acids. Trimming took 6 bases from V and 6 from J; bases not matched to a gene: 4. As DNA, the CDR3 is TGTGCCAGCAGCGCCACAGGGGATGGCTACACCTTC. It yields the protein CASSATGDGYTF.

The rearrangement joins TRBV2 to TRBJ2-5; 12 bases fit TRBD2. The germline gives CDR1 SNHLY, CDR2 FYNNEI. This CDR3 region has 16 residues. The V gene end was trimmed by 6 bases and the J gene end by 2 bases; junction bases not matched to a gene: 7. In DNA form, the CDR3 reads TGTGCCAGCAGACAGGAAACTAGCGGGGGGCAAGAGACCCAGTACTTC. Its translation is CASRQETSGGQETQYF. The full variable domain, in which reference TRBV2 and TRBJ2-5 provide the parts outside the CDR3, is EPEVTQTPSHQVTQMGQEVILRCVPISNHLYFYWYRQILGQKVEFLVSFYNNEISEKSEIFDDQFSVERPDGSNFTLKIRSTKLEDSAMYFCASRQETSGGQETQYFGPGTRLLVL.

This chain connects TRBV6-5 to TRBJ1-4, with 11 bases that match TRBD1. In germline, CDR1 is MNHEY, CDR2 SVGAGI. This CDR3 is built from 15 residues. Trimming removed 4 bases from V and 8 bases from J; junction bases left unmatched: 6. The CDR3 DNA sequence: TGTGCCAGCAGTTCTTCCGGGACAGGGGGAGAAAAACTGTTTTTT. Translated: CASSSSGTGGEKLFF.

J is TRBJ1-1 and V is TRBV28; 9 bases are a match to TRBD1. The junction had 9 bases not matched to a gene; V was cut back by 5 bases and J by 5 bases. The V gene's germline CDR1 is MDHEN and CDR2 SYDVKM. This CDR3 spans 15 amino acids. The CDR3 bases are TGTGCCAGCAGTCTAATACAGGGGGCGAGGACTGAAGCTTTCTTT. Its translation is CASSLIQGARTEAFF.

The chain employs TRBV30 and TRBJ1-1, with TRBD1 matching 8 bases. Germline loops: CDR1 GTSNPN, CDR2 SVGIG (reference sequence). V lost 2 bases and J lost 2; bases outside the gene matches: 7. CDR3 length equals 15 residues. CDR3 bases: TGTGCCTGGAGTACATTTGACAGGGGAAACACTGAAGCTTTCTTT. It is translated as CAWSTFDRGNTEAFF.

The gene calls are TRBV19 and TRBJ1-2; D unclear. Trimming removed 8 bases at V and 6 bases at J, with 7 bases between. CDR1 LNHDA and CDR2 SQIVND come from the germline V gene (reference sequence). This CDR3 spans 10 amino acids. The DNA for the CDR3 is TGTGCCAGTTTGGGAGATGGCTACACCTTC. Residues: CASLGDGYTF.

The chain joins TRBV27 to TRBJ1-1; 8 bases map to TRBD1. The CDR3 spans 15 residues. Trimming removed 5 bases from V and 1 base from J; junction bases left unmatched: 6. Germline V gene data show CDR1 as MNHEY and CDR2 as SMNVEV (reference sequence). CDR3 sequence reads: CASSRRGQANTEAFF. The CDR3 DNA reads TGTGCCAGCAGTCGAAGGGGACAGGCGAACACTGAAGCTTTCTTT.

The chain employs TRBV29-1 and TRBJ2-1; TRBD1 matches at 7 bases. Looked up from germline, CDR1 is SQVTM and CDR2 is ANQGSEA. There are 15 residues in the CDR3. The V and J ends lost 5 bases and 3 bases, in that order; junction bases with no gene match: 10. The CDR3 bases are TGCAGCGTTTCACCCCCCCGACAGGGCTACAATGAGCAGTTCTTC. This translates into CSVSPPRQGYNEQFF.

The chain couples TRBV30 to TRBJ1-4; no clear D. CDR3 length: 16 residues. Trimming left V 0 bases short and J 3 bases short, with 14 bases between. CDR1 is GTSNPN, CDR2 SVGIG, per germline (reference sequence). This CDR3 is CAWSVLAAASNEKLFF. CDR3 coding DNA: TGTGCCTGGAGTGTATTAGCAGCGGCCTCTAATGAAAAACTGTTTTTT.